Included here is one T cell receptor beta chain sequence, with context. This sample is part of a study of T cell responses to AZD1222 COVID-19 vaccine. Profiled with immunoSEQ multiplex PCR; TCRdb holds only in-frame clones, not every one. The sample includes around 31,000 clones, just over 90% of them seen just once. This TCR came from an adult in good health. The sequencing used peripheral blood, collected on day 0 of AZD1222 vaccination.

CDR3 DNA sequence: TGTGCCAGCACCGAAGGCCTGAGAGCGGGCTACACCTTC. This gives the protein CASTEGLRAGYTF. The chain recombines TRBV6-5 with TRBJ1-2; D gene ambiguous. The germline V gene encodes CDR1 MNHEY and CDR2 SVGAGI. CDR3 size: 13 residues. Trimming pared 7 bases from V and 8 bases from J, leaving 17 bases between.